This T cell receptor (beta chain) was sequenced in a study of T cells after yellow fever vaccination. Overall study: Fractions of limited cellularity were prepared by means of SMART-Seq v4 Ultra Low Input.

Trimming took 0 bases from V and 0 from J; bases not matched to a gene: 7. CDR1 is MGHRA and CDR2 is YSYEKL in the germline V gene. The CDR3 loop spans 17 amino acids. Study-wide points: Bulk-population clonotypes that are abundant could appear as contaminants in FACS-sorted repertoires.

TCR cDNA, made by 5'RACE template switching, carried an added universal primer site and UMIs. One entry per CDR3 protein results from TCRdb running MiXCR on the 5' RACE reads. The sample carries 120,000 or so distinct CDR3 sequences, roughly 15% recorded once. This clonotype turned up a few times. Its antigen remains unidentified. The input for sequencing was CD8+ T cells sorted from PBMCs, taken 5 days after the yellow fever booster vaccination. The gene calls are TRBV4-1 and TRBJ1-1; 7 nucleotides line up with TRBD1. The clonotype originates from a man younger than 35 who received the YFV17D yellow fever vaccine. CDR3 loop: CASSQDTGTALNTEAFF. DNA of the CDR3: TGCGCCAGCAGCCAAGATACTGGGACAGCCTTGAACACTGAAGCTTTCTTT.